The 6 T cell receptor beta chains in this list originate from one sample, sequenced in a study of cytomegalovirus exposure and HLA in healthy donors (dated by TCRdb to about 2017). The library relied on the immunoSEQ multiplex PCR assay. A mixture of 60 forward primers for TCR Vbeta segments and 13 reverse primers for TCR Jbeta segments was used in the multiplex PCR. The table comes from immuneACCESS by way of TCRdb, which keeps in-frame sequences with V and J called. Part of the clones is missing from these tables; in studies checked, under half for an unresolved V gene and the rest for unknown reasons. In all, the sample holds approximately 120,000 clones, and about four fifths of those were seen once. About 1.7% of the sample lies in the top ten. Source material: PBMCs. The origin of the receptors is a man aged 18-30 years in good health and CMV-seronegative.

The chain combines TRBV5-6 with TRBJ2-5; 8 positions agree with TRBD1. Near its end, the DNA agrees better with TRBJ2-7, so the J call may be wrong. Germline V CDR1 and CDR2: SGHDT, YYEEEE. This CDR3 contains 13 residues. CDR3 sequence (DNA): TGTGCCAGCAGCTTAGGACAGGGAGGCGAGCAGTACTTC. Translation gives CASSLGQGGEQYF.

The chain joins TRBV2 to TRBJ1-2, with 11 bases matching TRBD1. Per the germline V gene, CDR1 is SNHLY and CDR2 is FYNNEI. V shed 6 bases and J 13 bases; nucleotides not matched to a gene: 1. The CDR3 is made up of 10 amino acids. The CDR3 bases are TGTGCCAGCAGAGGGACAGGGGGCACCTTC. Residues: CASRGTGGTF.

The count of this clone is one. The DNA for the CDR3 is TGTGCCAGCACTGTACCCCGACTAGCGGGCCCCTACGAGCAGTACTTC. Translated: CASTVPRLAGPYEQYF. The chain recombines TRBV2 with TRBJ2-7; 10 nucleotides align to TRBD2. Losses at the gene ends were 7 bases for V and 2 bases for J; bases not matched to a gene: 11. Germline lookup yields CDR1 SNHLY and CDR2 FYNNEI. CDR3 length equals 16 residues.

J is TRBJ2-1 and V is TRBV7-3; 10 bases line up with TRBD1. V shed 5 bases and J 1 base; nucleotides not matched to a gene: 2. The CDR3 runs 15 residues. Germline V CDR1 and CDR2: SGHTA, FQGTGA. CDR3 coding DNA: TGTGCCAGCAGCCGACAGGGGGCTTCCTACAATGAGCAGTTCTTC. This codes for CASSRQGASYNEQFF.

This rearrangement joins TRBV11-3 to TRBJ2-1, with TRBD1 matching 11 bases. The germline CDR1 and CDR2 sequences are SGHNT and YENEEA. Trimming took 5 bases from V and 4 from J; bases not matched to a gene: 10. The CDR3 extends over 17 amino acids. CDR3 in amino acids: CASSQGRWDRGYNEQFF. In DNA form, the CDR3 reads TGTGCCAGCAGCCAGGGCCGATGGGACAGGGGGTACAATGAGCAGTTCTTC.

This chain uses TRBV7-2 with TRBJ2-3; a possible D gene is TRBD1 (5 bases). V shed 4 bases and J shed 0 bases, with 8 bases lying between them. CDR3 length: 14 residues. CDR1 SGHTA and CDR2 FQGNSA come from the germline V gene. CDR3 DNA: TGTGCCAGCAGCTCAGGGTATAGCACAGATACGCAGTATTTT. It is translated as CASSSGYSTDTQYF.